These 7 T cell receptor beta chains share one sample of origin, sequenced in a study of blood T cell repertoires in COVID-19. Repertoires were generated with immunoSEQ multiplex PCR, while TCRdb's copy carries only in-frame clones and drops some. The sample holds about 280,000 clones, 70% to 90% seen once. Sequencing input: peripheral blood. The source of these receptors is a woman aged 25 to 45 who had recovered from COVID-19.

The chain employs TRBV7-2 and TRBJ2-7, with 10 bases aligning to TRBD1. J gave up 2 bases and V 6 bases, and 7 bases lay outside the gene matches. Germline CDR1 and CDR2: SGHTA and FQGNSA. The CDR3 length is 15 residues. The CDR3 here is CASRPGQGITYEQYF. The CDR3 DNA reads TGTGCCAGCAGGCCGGGACAGGGGATTACCTACGAGCAGTACTTC.

The V call is TRBV4-3, the J call TRBJ1-1; D is unclear. The germline V gene has CDR1 LGHNA and CDR2 YSLEER. This CDR3 is built from 13 residues. V was clipped by 0 bases and J by 6 bases, with 8 bases between them. CDR3 DNA: TGCGCCAGCAGCCAAGACCGACTGGCTGAAGCTTTCTTT. It translates to CASSQDRLAEAFF.

This clone was detected a few times. The rearrangement joins TRBV25-1 to TRBJ2-7, with 7 bases matching TRBD2. V was pared by 7 bases and J by 7 bases, with 7 bases of the junction left unmatched. CDR1 is MGHDK and CDR2 is SYGVNS in the germline V gene. There are 12 residues in the CDR3. Written as DNA, the CDR3 is TGTGCCAGCATAGGACCGGGGGGAGAGCAGTACTTC. Translation: CASIGPGGEQYF.

This chain links TRBV5-1 with TRBJ2-6, with 7 bases identical to TRBD1. The CDR3 extends over 15 amino acids. Germline assignment: CDR1 SGHRS and CDR2 YFSETQ. The ends lost 2 bases at V and 2 bases at J; junction bases unmatched: 1. CDR3 amino acids: CASSLGGPGANVLTF. CDR3 bases: TGCGCCAGCAGCTTAGGGGGCCCTGGGGCCAACGTCCTGACTTTC.

The rearrangement links TRBV4-1 to TRBJ1-2; 7 bases are a match to TRBD1. V gave up 3 bases and J gave up 7 bases; unmatched junction bases: 8. The CDR3 is made up of 14 amino acids. Germline loops: CDR1 MGHRA, CDR2 YSYEKL. CDR3 amino acids: CASSQLTGQVGYTF. The CDR3 DNA sequence: TGCGCCAGCAGCCAGTTGACAGGGCAAGTTGGCTACACCTTC.

V usage is TRBV7-3 and J usage is TRBJ2-3, with 10 bases lining up with TRBD2. The germline V gene has CDR1 SGHTA and CDR2 FQGTGA. J was trimmed by 3 bases and V by 6 bases; bases with no gene match: 3. The CDR3 runs to 14 residues. In nucleotides, the CDR3 is TGTGCCAGCAGTAAAGCGGGGGGGACAGATACGCAGTATTTT. Its translation is CASSKAGGTDTQYF.

The rearrangement uses TRBV19 and TRBJ2-5; a weak D match, TRBD2 (6 bases). The V and J ends lost 3 bases and 4 bases respectively, with 15 bases between them. Germline CDR1 reads LNHDA; CDR2 reads SQIVND (reference sequence). CDR3 length equals 15 residues. CDR3 DNA sequence: TGTGCCAGTAGTATTGGGGTGAAGGAGGGAGAGACCCAGTACTTC. The encoded protein is CASSIGVKEGETQYF.